This T cell receptor (beta chain) was identified during a study of regulatory dendritic cells for organ transplantation (dated by TCRdb to 2015 to 2018). With regard to the full study: Regulatory dendritic cells were generated from monocytes cultured with vitamin D3 on days 0 and 4 and IL-10 on day 4. TCRbeta repertoires were sequenced from sorted naive and memory CD4+ and CD8+ T cells before and after allostimulation with regulatory or mature dendritic cells. To evaluate the response of the DCs to a potent maturation-inducing agent, LPS was added to DC cultures on day 6.

The germline V gene sets CDR1 to SGHTA and CDR2 to FQGNSA. The CDR3 sequence holds 16 residues, the cysteine and phenylalanine included. CDR3 DNA only is kept here, 48 bases in frame from base 1. Trimming removed 1 base from V and 4 bases from J; the gene matches leave 7 bases unexplained. The TCRbeta CDR3 regions were amplified in a multiplexed two-step PCR with Vbeta-specific forward primers and Jbeta-specific reverse primers. The TCRbeta libraries were sequenced on an Illumina instrument via the immunoSEQ service. Per the authors' processing: V, D and J genes were assigned using IMGT annotation, and counts were corrected for multiplex PCR bias using synthetic CDR3 analogues. In the immunoSEQ Analyzer, repertoire clonality was calculated as one minus the normalized Shannon entropy. Clonal expansion was defined by Fisher's exact test with Benjamini-Hochberg false discovery rate control, using two-tailed P<0.01. Here the immuneACCESS table is served through TCRdb, limited to in-frame sequences with V and J called. Missing clones are a known gap in these copies; in checked studies unresolved V genes cover under half, and the rest lacks a known reason. The D gene and trimming were derived from the DNA, and the V and J assignments and clone size from that table. This sample lists some 9,300 clones; approximately 80% were detected once. The ten largest clonotypes hold under 3% of the sample.

Remarks on this clone: It has no known antigen specificity. No much larger clone is present one base from it, and per-base qualities are unavailable.

The paper's findings and limits, for the study overall: Among the resting subsets, the most alloreactive TCR clonotypes were found in memory CD8+ T cells. The authors pointed out considerable heterogeneity between individuals in the alloreactive memory CD8+ T cell pool, and only a couple of subjects were sequenced. In both subjects, allostimulation led to expansion of memory CD8+ clones, although regulatory dendritic cells appeared to cause more limited expansion than mature dendritic cells did. Highly diverse repertoires were observed in naive CD4+ and CD8+ T cells, whereas lower diversity was observed in memory cells, and the most oligoclonal repertoires were found in memory CD8+ cells.

Sorted T cell subsets were CFSE-labeled and co-cultured for 5 days with allogeneic regulatory or mature dendritic cells at a 1:10 DC:T ratio. FACS was used to sort CD4+ or CD8+ cells into naive T cells, defined as CD45RA+, and memory T cells, defined as CD45RO+. The T cells used for TCR sequencing were obtained from a couple of healthy control subjects. The Qiagen DNeasy Blood & Tissue Kit was used for extraction of genomic DNA. The TCR comes from a human donor in good health. The sequenced material came from memory CD4+ T cells from blood cultured with dendritic cells. The cell subset or site tag for this specimen amounts to: CD45RO+ memory T cells. The chain uses TRBV7-2 and TRBJ2-3, with 8 bases aligning to TRBD2. CDR3 region: CASSLGGGNVADTQYF. The nucleotide sequence is TGTGCCAGCAGCTTAGGCGGGGGGAATGTAGCAGATACGCAGTATTTT.